The clone carrying this T cell receptor beta chain appeared a few times. Germline V CDR1 and CDR2: KGHSH, LQKENI. This CDR3 spans 18 amino acids. The ends were cut back, 6 bases at V and 4 bases at J, with 22 bases in the middle. There were TCR beta CDR3 regions amplified from RNA transcripts. Primed by the HTBI set, a first-round RT-PCR was run on the TCR CDR3. Each CDR3 protein is one row after TCRdb ran MiXCR on the multiplex PCR reads. The data show under 350,000 distinct CDR3 sequences, about 15% seen once. This record comes from a study of T cells in Graves' hyperthyroidism and ophthalmopathy. The clonotype was recovered from a woman aged 60 to 75 with Graves' ophthalmopathy. Sequencing was performed on blood. The chain is built from TRBV18 and TRBJ1-6, with D hard to call. In nucleotides, the CDR3 is TGTGCCAGCTCCGAAGGAGGCCGAACTCAAATTTATAATTCACCCCTCCACTTT. This codes for CASSEGGRTQIYNSPLHF.